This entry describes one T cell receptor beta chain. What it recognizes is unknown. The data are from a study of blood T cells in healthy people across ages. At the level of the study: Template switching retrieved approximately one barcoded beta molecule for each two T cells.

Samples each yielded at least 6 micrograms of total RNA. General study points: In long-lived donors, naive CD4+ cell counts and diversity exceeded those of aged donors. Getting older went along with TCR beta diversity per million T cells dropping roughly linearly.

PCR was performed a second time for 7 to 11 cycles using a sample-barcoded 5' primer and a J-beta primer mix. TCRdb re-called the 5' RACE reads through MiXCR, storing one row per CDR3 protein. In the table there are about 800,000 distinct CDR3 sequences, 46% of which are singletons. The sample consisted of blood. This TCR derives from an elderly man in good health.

The CDR3 coding sequence is TGCAGTGTCGCGACTAGACCAGAGACCCAGTACTTC. Protein sequence: CSVATRPETQYF. The chain joins TRBV20-1 to TRBJ2-5; tentative D call: TRBD2 (6 bases). V lost 7 bases to trimming and J lost 4 bases, with 13 bases between them. The CDR3 runs to 12 residues. CDR1 is DFQATT, CDR2 SNEGSKA, per germline (reference sequence).